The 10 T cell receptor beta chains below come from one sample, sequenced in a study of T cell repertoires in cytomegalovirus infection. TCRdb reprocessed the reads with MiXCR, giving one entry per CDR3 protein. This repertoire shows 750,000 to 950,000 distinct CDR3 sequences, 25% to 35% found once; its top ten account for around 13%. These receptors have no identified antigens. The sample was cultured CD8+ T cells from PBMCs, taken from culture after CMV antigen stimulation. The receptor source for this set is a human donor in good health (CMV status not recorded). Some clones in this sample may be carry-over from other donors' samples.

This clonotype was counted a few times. The chain's CDR3 is CASSSPMGAFF. For the CDR3, the DNA is TGTGCCAGCAGTTCCCCAATGGGAGCTTTCTTT. The chain recombines TRBV25-1 with TRBJ1-1, with unresolved D. V lost 5 bases and J lost 10, with 11 bases in between. The germline CDR1 and CDR2 sequences are MGHDK and SYGVNS. The CDR3 spans 11 residues.

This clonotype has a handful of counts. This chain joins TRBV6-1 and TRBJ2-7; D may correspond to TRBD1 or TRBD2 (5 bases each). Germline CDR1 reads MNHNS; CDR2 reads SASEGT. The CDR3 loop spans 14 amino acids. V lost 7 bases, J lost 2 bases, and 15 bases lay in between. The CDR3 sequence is CASIDWDGAYEQYV. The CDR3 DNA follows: TGTGCCAGCATCGATTGGGACGGAGCCTACGAGCAGTACGTC.

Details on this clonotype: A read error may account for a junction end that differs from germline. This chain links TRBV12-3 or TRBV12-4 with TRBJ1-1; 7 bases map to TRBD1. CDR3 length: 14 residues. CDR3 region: CASSQPGQIPETFF. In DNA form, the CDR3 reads TGTGCCAGCAGTCAACCGGGACAGATCCCTGAAACTTTCTTT.

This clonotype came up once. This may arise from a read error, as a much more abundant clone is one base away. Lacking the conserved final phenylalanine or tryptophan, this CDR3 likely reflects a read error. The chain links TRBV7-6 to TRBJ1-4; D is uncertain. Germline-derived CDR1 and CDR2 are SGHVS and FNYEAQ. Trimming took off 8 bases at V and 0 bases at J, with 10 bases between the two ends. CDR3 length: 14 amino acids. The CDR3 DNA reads TGTGCCAGCTCGATGGAGGCAACTAATGAAAAACTGTTTCTT. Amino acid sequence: CASSMEATNEKLFL.

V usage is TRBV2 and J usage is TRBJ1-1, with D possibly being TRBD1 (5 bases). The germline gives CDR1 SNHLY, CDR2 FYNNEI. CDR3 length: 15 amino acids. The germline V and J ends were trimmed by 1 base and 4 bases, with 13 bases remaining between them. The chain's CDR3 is CASSEVTKGITEAFF. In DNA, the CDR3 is TGTGCCAGCAGTGAAGTTACCAAGGGGATCACTGAAGCTTTCTTT.

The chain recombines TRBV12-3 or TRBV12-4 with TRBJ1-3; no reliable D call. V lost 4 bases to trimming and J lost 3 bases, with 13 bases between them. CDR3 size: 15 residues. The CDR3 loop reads CASSSPQEIGNTIYF. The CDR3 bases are TGTGCCAGCAGTTCCCCTCAGGAGATTGGAAACACCATATATTTT.

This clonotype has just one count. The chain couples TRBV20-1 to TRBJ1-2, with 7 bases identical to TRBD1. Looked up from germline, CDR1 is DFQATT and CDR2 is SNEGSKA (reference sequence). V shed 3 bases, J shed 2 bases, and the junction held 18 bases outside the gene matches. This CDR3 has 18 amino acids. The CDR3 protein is CSASLLASLSGGNYGYTF. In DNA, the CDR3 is TGCAGTGCTAGTCTACTAGCCTCCTTGTCAGGGGGGAACTATGGCTACACCTTC.

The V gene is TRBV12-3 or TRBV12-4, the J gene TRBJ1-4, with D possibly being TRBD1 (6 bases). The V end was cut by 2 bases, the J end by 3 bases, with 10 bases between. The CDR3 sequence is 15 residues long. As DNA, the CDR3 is TGTGCCAGCAGTTTACAGGGGATCGCTAATGAAAAACTGTTTTTT. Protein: CASSLQGIANEKLFF.

DNA for the CDR3: TGTGCCAACTCACAGGAGCCCCAAGAGACCCAGTACTTC. Protein sequence: CANSQEPQETQYF. V and J are TRBV11-2 and TRBJ2-5, with a weak D call TRBD1 (5 bases). Germline-derived CDR1 and CDR2 are SGHAT and FQNNGV. The CDR3 runs to 13 residues. The V end was cut by 10 bases, the J end by 1 base, with 13 bases between.

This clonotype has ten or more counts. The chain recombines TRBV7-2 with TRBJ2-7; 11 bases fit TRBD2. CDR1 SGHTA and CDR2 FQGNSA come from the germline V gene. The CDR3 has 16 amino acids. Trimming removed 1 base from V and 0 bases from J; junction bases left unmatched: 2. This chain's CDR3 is CASSLGLAGSSYEQYV. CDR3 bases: TGTGCCAGCAGCTTAGGACTAGCGGGAAGCTCCTACGAGCAGTACGTC.